This T cell receptor beta chain was sequenced in a study of monozygotic twins with inflammatory bowel disease. TCRalpha and TCRbeta cDNA went through two nested PCRs of roughly 15 and 9 cycles. TCRdb re-called the 5' RACE reads and catalogs CDR3 proteins one per entry, DNA excluded. The table lists around 100,000 distinct CDR3 sequences. The CDR3 is made up of 15 amino acids. CDR1 is SGHDN, CDR2 FVKESK, per germline. This clonotype originated in a human donor with ulcerative colitis or Crohn's disease, or a healthy co-twin of an affected twin (not recorded which). Sequencing used blood. The genes are TRBV14 and TRBJ2-7; TCRdb's D call, TRBD1, is unchecked because there is no DNA. The CDR3 sequence: CASSQGRSPSYEQYF.